These T cell receptor beta chains were read from a single sample in a study of T cells in Graves' hyperthyroidism and ophthalmopathy. Each CDR3 protein gets one entry after TCRdb re-called the multiplex PCR reads with MiXCR. The data show fewer than 350,000 distinct CDR3 sequences, with about an eighth seen just once and 7.8% held by the top ten. Sequences were obtained from blood. These receptors were obtained from a woman aged 25 to 39 with Graves' hyperthyroidism that later progressed to Graves' ophthalmopathy. Each CDR3 is given with its conserved first and last residue. Fields, in order: D gene, clone size, V gene, J gene, CDR3 protein. The D gene is left open where the match is weak. The size of a clone is reported for some rows only, either as once, few or many, or as a class for expanded clones.

D: NA; size: few; V: TRBV4-2; J: TRBJ2-2; CDR3: CASSQDSRFHGELFF
D: NA; size: few; V: TRBV6-1; J: TRBJ2-7; CDR3: CASSEVGGVDHEQYF
D: NA; size: many; V: TRBV29-1; J: TRBJ2-2; CDR3: CSVEALGGELFF
D: TRBD1; size: many; V: TRBV28; J: TRBJ2-5; CDR3: CASSPTPGRGQETQYF
D: NA; size: many; V: TRBV6-2/TRBV6-3; J: TRBJ1-1; CDR3: CASSGHLEAFF
D: NA; size: NA; V: TRBV20-1; J: TRBJ2-7; CDR3: CSARGSGKYEQYF
D: NA; size: many; V: TRBV3-1; J: TRBJ2-1; CDR3: CASSQDLRLAGSYNEQFF
D: TRBD1; size: many; V: TRBV11-2; J: TRBJ2-7; CDR3: CASRNRGSYEQYF
D: TRBD1; size: many; V: TRBV19; J: TRBJ2-5; CDR3: CASSIETGIGETQYF
D: TRBD1; size: NA; V: TRBV19; J: TRBJ1-2; CDR3: CASNPSGTAYGYTF
D: NA; size: few; V: TRBV9; J: TRBJ2-5; CDR3: CASSPRQDPQETQYF
D: TRBD1; size: NA; V: TRBV15; J: TRBJ2-1; CDR3: CATSRDHIGTGEQFF
D: NA; size: many; V: TRBV10-3; J: TRBJ2-1; CDR3: CAISESSYLRRSYNEQFF
D: TRBD1; size: many; V: TRBV18; J: TRBJ2-7; CDR3: CASSLPGTGYEQYF
D: NA; size: many; V: TRBV27; J: TRBJ2-7; CDR3: CASSPGAGLSYEQYF